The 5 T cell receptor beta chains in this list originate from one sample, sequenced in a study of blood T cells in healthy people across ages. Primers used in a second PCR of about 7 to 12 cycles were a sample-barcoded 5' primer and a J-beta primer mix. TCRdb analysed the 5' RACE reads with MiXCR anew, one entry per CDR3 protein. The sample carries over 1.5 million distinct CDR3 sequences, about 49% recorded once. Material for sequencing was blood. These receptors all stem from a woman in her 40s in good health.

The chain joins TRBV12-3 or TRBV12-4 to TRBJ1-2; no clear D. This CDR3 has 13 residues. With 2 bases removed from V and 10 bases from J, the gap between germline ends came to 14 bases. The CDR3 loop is CASSLNAPGNYTF. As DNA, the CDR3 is TGTGCCAGCAGTTTAAATGCCCCCGGGAACTACACCTTC.

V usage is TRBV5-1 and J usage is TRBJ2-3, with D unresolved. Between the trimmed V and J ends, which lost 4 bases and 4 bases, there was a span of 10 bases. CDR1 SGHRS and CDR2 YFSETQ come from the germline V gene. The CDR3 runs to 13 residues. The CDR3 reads CASSVAESDTQYF. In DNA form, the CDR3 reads TGCGCCAGCAGCGTGGCCGAATCAGATACGCAGTATTTT.

In nucleotides, the CDR3 is TGCAGTGCTAGACAGGGATTTAGGGATGAGCAGTTCTTC. Translation: CSARQGFRDEQFF. This chain connects TRBV20-1 to TRBJ2-1, with D perhaps TRBD1 (5 bases). Looked up from germline, CDR1 is DFQATT and CDR2 is SNEGSKA (reference sequence). V lost 2 bases and J 8 bases, leaving 13 bases between the germline ends. The length of the CDR3 is 13 residues.

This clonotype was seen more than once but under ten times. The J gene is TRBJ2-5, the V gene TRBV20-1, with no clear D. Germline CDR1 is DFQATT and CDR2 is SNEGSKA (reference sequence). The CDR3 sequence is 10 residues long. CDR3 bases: TGCAGGCCCTGGGTTGAGACCCAGTACTTC. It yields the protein CRPWVETQYF.

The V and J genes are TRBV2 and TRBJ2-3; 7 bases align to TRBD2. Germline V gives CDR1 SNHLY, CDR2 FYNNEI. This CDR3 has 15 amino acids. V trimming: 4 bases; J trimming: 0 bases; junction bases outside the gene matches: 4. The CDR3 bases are TGTGCCAGCAGTGTAGAGCGGGGAAGCACAGATACGCAGTATTTT. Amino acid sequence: CASSVERGSTDTQYF.